What follows are 12 T cell receptor beta chains derived from one specimen sequenced in a study of T cell repertoires in cytomegalovirus infection. MiXCR, applied by TCRdb to the reads, yields one record per CDR3 protein. Among about 440,000 distinct CDR3 sequences, approximately 33% were seen once, and the ten largest hold roughly 13%. The specimen was PBMCs. Every receptor here comes from a human donor in good health (CMV status not recorded). Some clones in this sample may be carry-over from other donors' samples.

Remarks on this clonotype: Relative to the germline gene, one junction end is altered; a read error may explain this. The rearrangement uses TRBV7-3 and TRBJ2-3; D possibly corresponds to TRBD1 (5 bases). The CDR3 covers 14 residues. Germline CDR1 is SGHTA and CDR2 is FQGTGA. Here the CDR3 reads CASSLGAGPDTQSF. The CDR3 DNA sequence: TGTGCCAGCAGCTTAGGGGCCGGGCCAGATACTCAGTCTTTT.

The table lists this clonotype with many counts. The chain carries TRBV14 and TRBJ1-1; D is undetermined. There are 16 residues in the CDR3. Trimming shortened V by 3 bases and J by 5 bases, and 19 bases separated the two germline ends. Looked up from germline, CDR1 is SGHDN and CDR2 is FVKESK. The CDR3 region is CASSHRLGVGETEAFF. DNA for the CDR3: TGTGCCAGCAGCCACCGGCTTGGGGTGGGTGAAACTGAAGCTTTCTTT.

The V and J genes are TRBV11-2 and TRBJ2-2; no clear D. CDR3 size: 14 residues. Germline assignment: CDR1 SGHAT and CDR2 FQNNGV. Trimming removed 7 bases from V and 1 base from J, with 10 bases in between. The CDR3 nucleotides are TGTGCCAGCACCCCCGTAAGGAACACCGGGGAGCTGTTTTTT. Amino acid sequence: CASTPVRNTGELFF.

The rearrangement uses TRBV7-2 and TRBJ2-7; D is ambiguous. V lost 1 base and J 7 bases, leaving 17 bases between the germline ends. Germline V gene sequence: CDR1 SGHTA, CDR2 FQGNSA. This CDR3 has 15 residues. CDR3 amino acids: CASSLGSGWSVEQYF. CDR3 in DNA: TGTGCCAGCAGCTTAGGATCGGGCTGGTCGGTTGAGCAGTACTTC.

This chain uses TRBV6-1 with TRBJ1-1; D might be TRBD1 (5 bases). V was shortened by 6 bases and J by 4 bases, with 15 bases between the two germline ends. This CDR3 comprises 14 residues. Germline V lookup: CDR1 MNHNS, CDR2 SASEGT. DNA of the CDR3: TGTGCCAGCAGATCAGGGCTTGGTAGCACTGAAGCTTTCTTT. This gives the protein CASRSGLGSTEAFF.

The chain recombines TRBV14 with TRBJ2-1; 9 bases map to TRBD1. The CDR3 spans 14 residues. Germline trimming cut 1 base from V and 9 bases from J; bases unmatched to any gene: 4. CDR1 SGHDN and CDR2 FVKESK come from the germline V gene. The CDR3 here is CASSQGDRAGEQFF. In DNA, the CDR3 is TGTGCCAGCAGCCAAGGGGACAGGGCCGGTGAGCAGTTCTTC.

There are many counts of this clonotype. The chain employs TRBV7-8 and TRBJ2-2; D is perhaps TRBD2 (6 bases). Germline CDR1 and CDR2: SGHVS and FQNEAQ. V lost 1 base to trimming and J lost 6 bases, with 12 bases between them. The length of the CDR3 is 15 residues. The CDR3 region has the DNA TGTGCCAGCAGCTTAGTGGAGGGTTTGGCCGGGGAGCTGTTTTTT. Residues: CASSLVEGLAGELFF.

This clonotype has just a few counts. This CDR3 is CASSSHPNTEAFF. DNA for the CDR3: TGTGCCAGCAGCTCCCACCCGAACACTGAAGCTTTCTTT. The chain is built from TRBV6-8 and TRBJ1-1, with D unclear. Per the germline V gene, CDR1 is MNHGY and CDR2 is SAAAGT. This CDR3 has 13 residues. V was pared by 6 bases and J by 1 base, with 9 bases between.

V is TRBV19 and J is TRBJ2-3; 11 positions agree with TRBD2. The CDR3 has 16 residues. V shed 3 bases and J 2 bases; nucleotides not matched to a gene: 4. Germline V gene data show CDR1 as LNHDA and CDR2 as SQIVND (reference sequence). The CDR3 nucleotides are TGTGCCAGTAGTATCAAACTAGCGGGGGCCACAGATACGCAGTATTTT. It yields the protein CASSIKLAGATDTQYF. The variable domain in full, with the rest retrieved from reference TRBV19 and TRBJ2-3, is DGGITQSPKYLFRKEGQNVTLSCEQNLNHDAMYWYRQDPGQGLRLIYYSQIVNDFQKGDIAEGYSVSREKKESFPLTVTSAQKNPTAFYLCASSIKLAGATDTQYFGPGTRLTVL.

This chain connects TRBV19 to TRBJ1-5; D is uncertain. Germline CDR1 is LNHDA and CDR2 is SQIVND (reference sequence). Trimming stripped 6 bases from V and 2 bases from J, with 26 bases between. There are 19 residues in the CDR3. In DNA, the CDR3 is TGTGCCAGTAGCCTCTCCCGTGGACGCCCGCCGGTGGGCAATCAGCCCCAGCATTTT. Translation: CASSLSRGRPPVGNQPQHF.

This clonotype was counted only a few times. This chain uses TRBV2 with TRBJ2-7; TRBD1 agrees at 7 bases. Germline V CDR1 and CDR2: SNHLY, FYNNEI. The CDR3 sequence is 13 residues long. The junction had 5 bases not matched to a gene; V was cut back by 6 bases and J by 3 bases. The CDR3 DNA sequence: TGTGCCAGCAGAGGACAGGCTAGCTACGAGCAGTACTTC. Encoded protein: CASRGQASYEQYF. The full variable domain, in which reference TRBV2 and TRBJ2-7 provide the parts outside the CDR3, is EPEVTQTPSHQVTQMGQEVILRCVPISNHLYFYWYRQILGQKVEFLVSFYNNEISEKSEIFDDQFSVERPDGSNFTLKIRSTKLEDSAMYFCASRGQASYEQYFGPGTRLTVT.

This clonotype was seen only a few times. The chain carries TRBV11-2 and TRBJ1-6, with D tentatively TRBD1 (6 bases). Germline loops: CDR1 SGHAT, CDR2 FQNNGV. The CDR3 totals 12 residues. Trimming removed 5 bases from V and 11 bases from J, with 10 bases in between. CDR3 sequence (DNA): TGTGCCAGCAGCCCAGGGGTTCCACCCCTCCACTTT. Residues: CASSPGVPPLHF. Combining the CDR3 with reference TRBV11-2 and TRBJ1-6 gives the whole variable domain EAGVAQSPRYKIIEKRQSVAFWCNPISGHATLYWYQQILGQGPKLLIQFQNNGVVDDSQLPKDRFSAERLKGVDSTLKIQPAKLEDSAVYLCASSPGVPPLHFGNGTRLTVT.